The 28 T cell receptor beta chains presented below share a single source sample, sequenced in a study of cytomegalovirus exposure and HLA in healthy donors (dated by TCRdb to the late 2010s). Library preparation was by the immunoSEQ multiplex PCR assay. TCRdb obtained this table from immuneACCESS and retained in-frame rearrangements with V and J assigned. These tables miss some clones; where compared with another copy, unresolved V genes account for less than half of the shortfall, and the remainder is unexplained. The sample yields roughly 240,000 clones; 80% to 90% were counted once. Of the sample, 2% to 3% is held by the ten largest clones. Source material: PBMCs. These receptors originate from a man younger than 35 in good health and CMV-seronegative.

The rearrangement joins TRBV5-4 to TRBJ2-3; 10 nucleotides align to TRBD2. This CDR3 comprises 17 residues. Trimming took 5 bases from V and 0 from J; bases not matched to a gene: 9. Germline V gene data show CDR1 as SGHNT and CDR2 as YYREEE (reference sequence). For the CDR3, the DNA is TGTGCCAGCAGTGGGGCTAGCGGGGGAGCTAGCACAGATACGCAGTATTTT. This gives the protein CASSGASGGASTDTQYF.

The chain carries TRBV6-5 and TRBJ1-6; maybe TRBD1 (6 bases). From germline, CDR1 is MNHEY and CDR2 SVGAGI. The V end was cut by 6 bases, the J end by 8 bases, with 14 bases between. The CDR3 has 14 residues. The CDR3 region is CASSTRGRDSPLHF. The CDR3 DNA sequence: TGTGCCAGCAGCACCAGGGGCCGGGATTCACCCCTCCACTTT.

The chain links TRBV4-1 to TRBJ1-5, with D possibly being TRBD1 (5 bases). Germline V gene lookup returns CDR1 MGHRA and CDR2 YSYEKL. Deletions cut 5 bases from V and 0 bases from J, with 20 bases between. The CDR3 totals 18 residues. Written as DNA, the CDR3 is TGCGCCAGCAGCAAAAACCCGGCAGGGCAATATAGCAATCAGCCCCAGCATTTT. Protein product: CASSKNPAGQYSNQPQHF.

J is TRBJ2-2 and V is TRBV6-1; TRBD2 aligns across 9 bases. The CDR3 length is 15 residues. The trim removed 8 bases at V and 5 bases at J, leaving 9 bases unmatched. Germline V CDR1 and CDR2: MNHNS, SASEGT. CDR3 residues: CASGILAGGTGELFF. The CDR3 region has the DNA TGTGCCAGCGGGATTTTGGCGGGAGGGACCGGGGAGCTGTTTTTT.

The chain recombines TRBV6-1 with TRBJ2-7; the match to TRBD2 covers 7 bases. V lost 7 bases, J lost 6 bases, and 6 bases stayed unmatched. This CDR3 contains 12 residues. CDR1 MNHNS and CDR2 SASEGT come from the germline V gene. The CDR3: CASTSGLPEQYF. DNA of the CDR3: TGTGCCAGCACCTCGGGACTACCCGAGCAGTACTTC.

The chain employs TRBV7-6 and TRBJ2-1; TRBD1 aligns across 9 bases. CDR3 length: 17 amino acids. Germline values: CDR1 SGHVS, CDR2 FNYEAQ. The ends lost 5 bases at V and 1 base at J; junction bases unmatched: 9. This chain's CDR3 is CASSAPPGQGSYNEQFF. In DNA, the CDR3 is TGTGCCAGCAGCGCGCCGCCGGGACAGGGTTCCTACAATGAGCAGTTCTTC.

This clone was seen once. The rearrangement links TRBV7-9 to TRBJ1-6; D not resolved. Germline CDR1 reads SEHNR; CDR2 reads FQNEAQ (reference sequence). V was clipped by 2 bases and J by 10 bases, with 12 bases between them. The CDR3 consists of 14 residues. The CDR3 loop reads CASSLNPGNSPLHF. The CDR3 DNA reads TGTGCCAGCAGCTTAAATCCGGGGAACTCACCCCTCCACTTT.

J is TRBJ2-5 and V is TRBV12-5; 8 bases line up with TRBD1. V gave up 6 bases and J gave up 3 bases; unmatched junction bases: 3. The CDR3 totals 13 residues. CDR1 and CDR2 from the germline V gene are LGHNT and FRNRAP. The CDR3 loop reads CASGSGGEETQYF. In nucleotides, the CDR3 is TGTGCTAGTGGATCAGGGGGCGAAGAGACCCAGTACTTC.

The V call is TRBV18, the J call TRBJ2-2; D remains unclear. V gave up 8 bases and J gave up 6 bases, with 13 bases separating them. The CDR3 is 13 residues long. Germline CDR1 reads KGHSH; CDR2 reads LQKENI. This CDR3 is CASRNEMSGELFF. In nucleotides, the CDR3 is TGTGCCAGCCGAAATGAGATGTCCGGGGAGCTGTTTTTT.

The chain carries TRBV2 and TRBJ1-2, with no clear D. There are 15 residues in the CDR3. From germline, CDR1 is SNHLY and CDR2 FYNNEI. Deletions cut 10 bases from V and 0 bases from J, with 18 bases between. The CDR3: CATSKRVNPNYGYTF. DNA of the CDR3: TGTGCCACCTCGAAGAGGGTAAACCCTAACTATGGCTACACCTTC.

The rearrangement joins TRBV4-2 to TRBJ2-1; TRBD2 is a possible D gene (5 bases). CDR1 LGHNA and CDR2 YNFKEQ come from the germline V gene. The CDR3 covers 12 residues. The V and J ends lost 8 bases and 10 bases respectively, with 15 bases between them. Here the CDR3 DNA reads TGTGCCAGCCAGCGTACCACGGGGGAGCAGTTCTTC. Translating it yields CASQRTTGEQFF.

The rearrangement uses TRBV5-1 and TRBJ1-2; unclear D gene. Germline V gene data show CDR1 as SGHRS and CDR2 as YFSETQ. The CDR3 has 13 residues. The V end lost 0 bases, the J end lost 5 bases, and 8 bases lay between the germline ends. The DNA for the CDR3 is TGCGCCAGCAGCTTGGACCCAGGATATGGCTACACCTTC. Translation: CASSLDPGYGYTF.

In its sample, this clone was seen once. Other nucleotide sequences from this sample produce the same CDR3. The rearrangement joins TRBV2 to TRBJ2-7; D not resolved. Deletions cut 5 bases from V and 0 bases from J, with 5 bases between. This CDR3 has 12 residues. The germline CDR1 and CDR2 sequences are SNHLY and FYNNEI. The CDR3 protein is CASSLSSYEQYF. The CDR3 region has the DNA TGTGCCAGCAGTCTCAGCTCCTACGAGCAGTACTTC. The full variable domain, rest sourced from reference TRBV2 and TRBJ2-7, is EPEVTQTPSHQVTQMGQEVILRCVPISNHLYFYWYRQILGQKVEFLVSFYNNEISEKSEIFDDQFSVERPDGSNFTLKIRSTKLEDSAMYFCASSLSSYEQYFGPGTRLTVT.

This rearrangement joins TRBV29-1 to TRBJ2-2, with 7 bases identical to TRBD2. Germline V gene lookup returns CDR1 SQVTM and CDR2 ANQGSEA. V shed 4 bases, J shed 3 bases, and the junction held 17 bases outside the gene matches. This CDR3 has 18 amino acids. CDR3 sequence reads: CSVVTMRRERGDTGELFF. Written as DNA, the CDR3 is TGCAGCGTTGTGACAATGAGGCGGGAGAGGGGAGACACCGGGGAGCTGTTTTTT.

The chain joins TRBV14 to TRBJ2-3, with a tentative D call TRBD2 (5 bases). CDR3 length: 16 residues. The germline gives CDR1 SGHDN, CDR2 FVKESK. Trimming shortened V by 3 bases and J by 1 base, and 14 bases separated the two germline ends. The CDR3 here is CASSQSRGLRTDTQYF. CDR3 nucleotides: TGTGCCAGCAGCCAGTCTAGAGGACTCCGCACAGATACGCAGTATTTT.

The V and J genes are TRBV11-3 and TRBJ2-5, with TRBD2 as a possible D gene (5 bases). V was trimmed by 8 bases and J by 4 bases, leaving 17 bases between them. CDR3 length equals 14 residues. Germline CDR1 and CDR2: SGHNT and YENEEA. The CDR3, as DNA: TGTGCCAGCGACGAGGGTTTCCTTCCAGAGACCCAGTACTTC. Translated: CASDEGFLPETQYF. Full variable domain (remainder filled in from reference TRBV11-3 and TRBJ2-5): EAGVVQSPRYKIIEKKQPVAFWCNPISGHNTLYWYLQNLGQGPELLIRYENEEAVDDSQLPKDRFSAERLKGVDSTLKIQPAELGDSAVYLCASDEGFLPETQYFGPGTRLLVL.

J is TRBJ2-7 and V is TRBV28, with D tentatively TRBD2 (6 bases). The CDR3 spans 13 residues. Looked up from germline, CDR1 is MDHEN and CDR2 is SYDVKM. With 6 bases removed from V and 4 bases from J, the gap between germline ends came to 13 bases. CDR3 in amino acids: CASSPLGGYEQYF. The CDR3 DNA reads TGTGCCAGCAGCCCTTTGGGGGGTTACGAGCAGTACTTC.

The chain links TRBV5-4 to TRBJ1-4, with TRBD1 matching over 10 bases. CDR1 is SGHNT, CDR2 YYREEE, per germline (reference sequence). The trim removed 4 bases at V and 7 bases at J, leaving 7 bases unmatched. CDR3 length: 15 amino acids. This CDR3 is CASSHYGQGGEKLFF. DNA of the CDR3: TGTGCCAGCAGCCATTATGGACAGGGGGGTGAAAAACTGTTTTTT.

The rearrangement joins TRBV10-1 to TRBJ2-1, with TRBD2 as a possible D gene (5 bases). Germline assignment: CDR1 WNHNN and CDR2 SYGVQD (reference sequence). CDR3 size: 12 residues. The V and J ends lost 9 bases and 7 bases respectively, with 13 bases between them. This chain's CDR3 is CASGDTGNEQFF. The CDR3 nucleotides read TGCGCCAGTGGAGATACGGGAAATGAGCAGTTCTTC.

V and J are TRBV2 and TRBJ1-6; 7 bases map to TRBD1. The CDR3 covers 14 residues. Germline-derived CDR1 and CDR2 are SNHLY and FYNNEI. With 6 bases clipped from V and 8 bases from J, the junction kept 7 bases outside the gene matches. This CDR3 reads CASRSTGFDSPLHF. The DNA for the CDR3 is TGTGCCAGCAGGTCGACAGGGTTTGATTCACCCCTCCACTTT.

This chain joins TRBV4-1 and TRBJ1-1, with a possible D match to TRBD1 (5 bases). Trimming pared 3 bases from V and 5 bases from J, leaving 13 bases between. The CDR3 has 14 amino acids. Looked up from germline, CDR1 is MGHRA and CDR2 is YSYEKL. The CDR3 coding sequence is TGCGCCAGCAGCCAGCCCCGGGGGAGGACTGAAGCTTTCTTT. This codes for CASSQPRGRTEAFF.

The rearrangement uses TRBV4-2 and TRBJ2-1, with a possible D match to TRBD2 (5 bases). Germline lookup yields CDR1 LGHNA and CDR2 YNFKEQ. Trimming removed 1 base from V and 3 bases from J, with 7 bases in between. This CDR3 region has 14 residues. CDR3 nucleotides: TGTGCCAGCAGCCAAGGCAGCGGCTACAATGAGCAGTTCTTC. This codes for CASSQGSGYNEQFF.

The genes are TRBV30 and TRBJ1-1; the D is unclear. V was cut by 1 base and J by 8 bases, with 8 bases left in between. Germline V gives CDR1 GTSNPN, CDR2 SVGIG (reference sequence). The CDR3 is 11 residues long. CDR3 in DNA: TGTGCCTGGAGTGGTCCGCGCGAAGCTTTCTTT. This codes for CAWSGPREAFF.

The V gene is TRBV28, the J gene TRBJ1-4, with unresolved D. V was clipped by 6 bases and J by 7 bases, with 12 bases between them. CDR3 length equals 13 residues. Per the germline V gene, CDR1 is MDHEN and CDR2 is SYDVKM. In DNA, the CDR3 is TGTGCCAGCAGGGCTATCAGCGGTGAAAAACTGTTTTTT. Its protein is CASRAISGEKLFF.

The V call is TRBV5-4, the J call TRBJ2-7; perhaps TRBD1 as D (5 bases). The CDR3 has 15 amino acids. Germline V gives CDR1 SGHNT, CDR2 YYREEE (reference sequence). V shed 0 bases and J shed 3 bases, with 13 bases lying between them. The DNA for the CDR3 is TGTGCCAGCAGCTTGGGATCAGGGCATTACTACGAGCAGTACTTC. Encoded protein: CASSLGSGHYYEQYF.

This clone was observed a few times. The genes are TRBV4-3 and TRBJ1-1; a possible D gene is TRBD1 (5 bases). The V end lost 0 bases, the J end lost 4 bases, and 9 bases lay between the germline ends. This CDR3 has 14 residues. Germline V gene lookup returns CDR1 LGHNA and CDR2 YSLEER. In nucleotides, the CDR3 is TGCGCCAGCAGCCAAGAGGGCGGGGGCACTGAAGCTTTCTTT. This encodes CASSQEGGGTEAFF.

The J gene is TRBJ2-3, the V gene TRBV7-2; 9 bases line up with TRBD2. The CDR3 extends over 14 amino acids. Germline-derived CDR1 and CDR2 are SGHTA and FQGNSA. V trimming: 3 bases; J trimming: 5 bases; junction bases outside the gene matches: 3. This CDR3 is CASSFGLARDTQYF. The CDR3 DNA sequence: TGTGCCAGCAGCTTTGGACTAGCGCGAGATACGCAGTATTTT.

The chain is built from TRBV28 and TRBJ1-2, with D perhaps TRBD1 (5 bases). With 3 bases removed from V and 4 bases from J, the gap between germline ends came to 9 bases. CDR3 size: 13 residues. Per the germline V gene, CDR1 is MDHEN and CDR2 is SYDVKM. The CDR3 DNA is TGTGCCAGCAGTTTCCGGGGGGGCTATGGCTACACCTTC. It specifies CASSFRGGYGYTF.